The clone carrying this TCR beta chain occurred many times. What it binds is unknown. The sample originates from a study of T-cell reconstitution after alpha-beta-depleted transplantation in children. Findings of the study overall: When one year had passed after transplant, most T-cell counts and diversity came from newly produced T cells.

This CDR3 comprises 13 residues. Trimming took 3 bases from V and 3 from J, leaving 8 bases between them. Unique molecular identifiers were used to barcode this TCRbeta library. TCRdb re-analysed the PCR reads in MiXCR, keeping a single row per CDR3 protein. The sample has hundreds of thousands of distinct CDR3 sequences, less than 15% seen once. The sequence was obtained from a girl aged 2-15 years with congenital amegakaryocytic thrombocytopenia, due to receive a stem cell transplant. The chain recombines TRBV12-3 or TRBV12-4 with TRBJ1-1; D is unclear. Sequencing was performed on PBMCs, taken before TCRalphabeta/CD19-depleted stem cell transplant. CDR3 amino acids: CASSFSGYTEAFF. The CDR3 coding sequence is TGTGCCAGCAGTTTTAGTGGTTACACTGAAGCTTTCTTT.